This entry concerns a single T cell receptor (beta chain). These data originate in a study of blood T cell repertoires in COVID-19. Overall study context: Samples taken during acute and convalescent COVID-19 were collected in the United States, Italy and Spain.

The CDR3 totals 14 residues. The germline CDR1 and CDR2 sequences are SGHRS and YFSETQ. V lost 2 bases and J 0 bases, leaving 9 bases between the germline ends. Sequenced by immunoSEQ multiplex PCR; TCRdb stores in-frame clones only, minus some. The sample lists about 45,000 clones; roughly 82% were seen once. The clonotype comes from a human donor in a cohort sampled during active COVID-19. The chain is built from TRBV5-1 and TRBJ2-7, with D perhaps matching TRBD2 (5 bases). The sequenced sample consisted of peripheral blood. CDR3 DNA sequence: TGCGCCAGCAGCTTAGAGGGCCACTCCTACGAGCAGTACTTC. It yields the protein CASSLEGHSYEQYF.